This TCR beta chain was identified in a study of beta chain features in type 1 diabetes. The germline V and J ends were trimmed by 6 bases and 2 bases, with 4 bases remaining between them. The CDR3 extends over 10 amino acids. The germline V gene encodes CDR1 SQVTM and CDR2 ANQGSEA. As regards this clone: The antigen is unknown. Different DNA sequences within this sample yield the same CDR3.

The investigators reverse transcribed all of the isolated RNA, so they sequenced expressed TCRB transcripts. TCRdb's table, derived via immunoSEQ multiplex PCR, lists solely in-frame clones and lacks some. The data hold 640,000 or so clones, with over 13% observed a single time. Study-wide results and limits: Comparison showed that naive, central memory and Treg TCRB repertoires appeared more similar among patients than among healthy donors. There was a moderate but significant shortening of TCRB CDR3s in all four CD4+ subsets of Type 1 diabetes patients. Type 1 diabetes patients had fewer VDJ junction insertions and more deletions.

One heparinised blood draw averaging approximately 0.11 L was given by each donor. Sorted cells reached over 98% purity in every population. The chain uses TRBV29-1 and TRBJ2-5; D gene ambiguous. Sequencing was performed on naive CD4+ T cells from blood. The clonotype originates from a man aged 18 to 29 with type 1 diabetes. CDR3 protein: CSVLQETQYF. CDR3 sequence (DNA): TGCAGCGTCCTACAAGAGACCCAGTACTTC.